A selection of T cell receptor beta chains follows, all from one sample in a study of T cells in Graves' hyperthyroidism and ophthalmopathy. TCRdb recomputed calls from the multiplex PCR reads with MiXCR, one row per CDR3 protein. The sample carries approximately 740,000 distinct CDR3 sequences, 14% recorded once. Sequencing input: blood. These receptors were collected from a woman in her late teens or twenties with Graves' hyperthyroidism. CDR3s include the opening cysteine and the closing phenylalanine or tryptophan. The D gene is left open where the match is weak. A clone size is listed for some rows: how often the clone was seen (once, few, many), or a class if it is expanded.

J: TRBJ2-7; D: TRBD2; size: few; V: TRBV9; length: 14; DNA: TGTGCCAGCAGCGCCGGGACTAACAACTACGAGCAGTACTTC; CDR3: CASSAGTNNYEQYF
J: TRBJ2-2; D: TRBD1; size: -; V: TRBV27; length: 17; DNA: TGTGCCAGCAGTTTACTAGGGACAGGGGTGAACACCGGGGAGCTGTTTTTT; CDR3: CASSLLGTGVNTGELFF
J: TRBJ1-2; D: -; size: many; V: TRBV12-3/TRBV12-4; length: 14; DNA: TGTGCCAGCAGTTTAACGACAGTGAACTATGGCTACACCTTC; CDR3: CASSLTTVNYGYTF
J: TRBJ2-2; D: TRBD2; size: many; V: TRBV28; length: 14; DNA: TGTGCCAGCAGTTTACTAGCGGGACCCGGGGAGCTGTTTTTT; CDR3: CASSLLAGPGELFF
J: TRBJ2-7; D: TRBD1; size: many; V: TRBV18; length: 13; DNA: TGTGCCAGCCTTGACAGGGAATCCTACGAGCAGTACTTC; CDR3: CASLDRESYEQYF
J: TRBJ2-1; D: TRBD1; size: many; V: TRBV28; length: 16; DNA: TGTGCCAGCTCCCGAATCCGGGACAGAGGTTACAATGAGCAGTTCTTC; CDR3: CASSRIRDRGYNEQFF
J: TRBJ1-6; D: TRBD1; size: many; V: TRBV11-2; length: 16; DNA: TGTGCCAGCAGCTCTCTTAGACAGGGGCGAAATTCACCCCTCCACTTT; CDR3: CASSSLRQGRNSPLHF
J: TRBJ1-1; D: -; size: -; V: TRBV20-1; length: 13; DNA: TGCAGTGCTACCCCGGGAACGAACACTGAAGCTTCCTTT; CDR3: CSATPGTNTEASF
J: TRBJ2-1; D: -; size: -; V: TRBV28; length: 14; DNA: TGTGCCGGCAGTTTGGGGGCAGTCTACAATGAGCAGTTCTTC; CDR3: CAGSLGAVYNEQFF
J: TRBJ2-7; D: TRBD1; size: few; V: TRBV7-8; length: 12; DNA: TGTGCCAGCTCAGGGGGCCGCCACGAGCAGTACTTC; CDR3: CASSGGRHEQYF
J: TRBJ1-5; D: TRBD1; size: many; V: TRBV30; length: 14; DNA: TGTGCCTGGAGTTCCGGGACAGAAACTCAGCCCCAGCATTTT; CDR3: CAWSSGTETQPQHF
J: TRBJ2-7; D: TRBD2; size: many; V: TRBV5-8; length: 15; DNA: TGTGCCAGCAGCCGGGCGAGCGGGAGCCCCTACGAGCAGTACTTC; CDR3: CASSRASGSPYEQYF
J: TRBJ1-1; D: TRBD1; size: -; V: TRBV20-1; length: 15; DNA: TGCAGTGCTAGAGGTAGACAGGGAGTGAACACTGAAGCTTTCTTT; CDR3: CSARGRQGVNTEAFF
J: TRBJ1-6; D: -; size: many; V: TRBV30; length: 16; DNA: TGTGCCTGGAGACGATGGGAGAGCTCCTATAATTCACCCCTCCACTTT; CDR3: CAWRRWESSYNSPLHF
J: TRBJ2-1; D: -; size: -; V: TRBV7-8; length: 16; DNA: TGTGCCAGCAGCTTAGGCGGAGTTAGGTCCTACAATGAGCAGTTCTTC; CDR3: CASSLGGVRSYNEQFF
J: TRBJ1-5; D: -; size: few; V: TRBV20-1; length: 15; DNA: TGCAGTGCTAGAGAACTTGGCGGGGGACCTTCGCCCCAGCATTTT; CDR3: CSARELGGGPSPQHF
J: TRBJ1-5; D: -; size: many; V: TRBV27; length: 14; DNA: TGTGCCAGCAGTTTATCCAGGGGCAATCAGCCCCAGCATTTT; CDR3: CASSLSRGNQPQHF
J: TRBJ2-7; D: -; size: -; V: TRBV19; length: 15; DNA: TGTGCCAGTAGTATAACAGGTAGCTTCTCCTACGAGCAGTACTTC; CDR3: CASSITGSFSYEQYF
J: TRBJ2-7; D: -; size: few; V: TRBV5-5; length: 14; DNA: TGTGCCAGCAGCTTCGGAAGGGGTAACTACGAGCAGTACTTC; CDR3: CASSFGRGNYEQYF
J: TRBJ2-7; D: -; size: few; V: TRBV6-1; length: 15; DNA: TGTGCCAGCAGTGGGGGAGGTAGGAGCTCCTACGAGCAGTACTTC; CDR3: CASSGGGRSSYEQYF
J: TRBJ1-1; D: -; size: many; V: TRBV7-9; length: 18; DNA: TGTGCCAGCAGCGATCGACCAGGGGCGACGATAATGAACACTGAAGCTTTCTTT; CDR3: CASSDRPGATIMNTEAFF
J: TRBJ1-1; D: -; size: many; V: TRBV2; length: 14; DNA: TGTGCCAGCAGTGATGCAGGGGAAAACACTGAAGCTTTCTTT; CDR3: CASSDAGENTEAFF
J: TRBJ2-5; D: -; size: few; V: TRBV11-2; length: 15; DNA: TGTGCCAGCAGCCAATCGGACAGACAACAAGAGACCCAGTACTTC; CDR3: CASSQSDRQQETQYF
J: TRBJ2-7; D: -; size: -; V: TRBV29-1; length: 14; DNA: TGCAGCGTTAAAGGGCAGGAGTTCTCCTACGAGCAGTACTTC; CDR3: CSVKGQEFSYEQYF
J: TRBJ1-3; D: -; size: -; V: TRBV15; length: 15; DNA: TGTGCCACCAGCAGAGATATCGGGGCCGGAAACACCATATATTTT; CDR3: CATSRDIGAGNTIYF
J: TRBJ2-5; D: TRBD2; size: few; V: TRBV20-1; length: 13; DNA: TGCAGTGCTACCAGCGGGAGTATGGAGACCCAGTACTTC; CDR3: CSATSGSMETQYF
J: TRBJ2-1; D: -; size: few; V: TRBV7-2; length: 17; DNA: TGTGTCAGCAGCTTAGGGGACTTCTCGGTCAGGTCTAATGAGCAGTTCTTC; CDR3: CVSSLGDFSVRSNEQFF
J: TRBJ1-1; D: -; size: many; V: TRBV28; length: 11; DNA: TGTGCCAGCAGTTCGTACACTGAAGCTTTCTTT; CDR3: CASSSYTEAFF
J: TRBJ2-1; D: TRBD2; size: many; V: TRBV2; length: 16; DNA: TGTGCCAGCAGTGCGGCTTGGCTAGCGGGATCGAATGAGCAGTTCTTC; CDR3: CASSAAWLAGSNEQFF
J: TRBJ1-1; D: -; size: few; V: TRBV27; length: 14; DNA: TGTGCCAGCAGTTTACTTTCGGACAAAGAACAAGCTTTCTTT; CDR3: CASSLLSDKEQAFF
J: TRBJ1-2; D: -; size: many; V: TRBV7-8; length: 12; DNA: TGTGCCAGCAGCTTAGGAGGTTTTGGCTACACCTTC; CDR3: CASSLGGFGYTF
J: TRBJ1-1; D: TRBD1; size: many; V: TRBV2; length: 15; DNA: TGTGCCAGCAGTCCACAGGGGCCGCGGGGGACTGAAGCTTTCTTT; CDR3: CASSPQGPRGTEAFF
J: TRBJ2-7; D: TRBD2; size: -; V: TRBV6-1; length: 16; DNA: TGTGCCAGCAGTGAAATCGGTAGCGGGAGTGGGAACGAGCAGTACTTC; CDR3: CASSEIGSGSGNEQYF
J: TRBJ2-7; D: -; size: -; V: TRBV15; length: 16; DNA: TGTGCCACCAGCAGGTCCGGCAGCCTGGGGTCCTACGAGCAGTACTTC; CDR3: CATSRSGSLGSYEQYF
J: TRBJ1-1; D: TRBD1; size: many; V: TRBV7-6; length: 16; DNA: TGTGCCAGCAGCGCACCTCAGGGGGCTGGGAACACTGAAGCTTTCTTT; CDR3: CASSAPQGAGNTEAFF
J: TRBJ2-3; D: -; size: -; V: TRBV7-9; length: 14; DNA: TGTGCCAGCAGCTCGGGACTGTTCACAGATACGCAGTATTTT; CDR3: CASSSGLFTDTQYF
J: TRBJ2-1; D: -; size: many; V: TRBV6-2/TRBV6-3; length: 14; DNA: TGTGCCAGCAGAACAGGGTTGGGTGGGAATGAGCAGTTCTTC; CDR3: CASRTGLGGNEQFF
J: TRBJ2-1; D: -; size: once; V: TRBV11-2; length: 17; DNA: TGTGCCAGCAGCCGGGACTCAACCCCGATCTCCTACAATGAGCAGTTCTTC; CDR3: CASSRDSTPISYNEQFF
J: TRBJ1-1; D: -; size: -; V: TRBV19; length: 12; DNA: TGTGCCAGTCAATCAGGGAACACTGAAGCTTTCTTT; CDR3: CASQSGNTEAFF
J: TRBJ2-1; D: -; size: -; V: TRBV6-1; length: 11; DNA: TGTGCCAGCAGAAGCGGGCCTGAGCAGTTCTTC; CDR3: CASRSGPEQFF
J: TRBJ2-5; D: -; size: many; V: TRBV28; length: 11; DNA: TGTGCCAGCTCCGCTTACCAGGCCCAGTACTTC; CDR3: CASSAYQAQYF
J: TRBJ2-4; D: -; size: many; V: TRBV18; length: 14; DNA: TGTGCCAGCTCACGGACGGAGGTGGAAAACATTCAGTACTTC; CDR3: CASSRTEVENIQYF
J: TRBJ1-5; D: TRBD1; size: -; V: TRBV5-6; length: 15; DNA: TGTGCCAGCAGCTTCACCGGGACAGGGGGCCAGCCCCAGCATTTT; CDR3: CASSFTGTGGQPQHF
J: TRBJ2-7; D: TRBD2; size: many; V: TRBV6-6; length: 15; DNA: TGTGCCAGCAGTTACCTTCGGGAGGGCGGGTACGAGCAGTACTTC; CDR3: CASSYLREGGYEQYF
J: TRBJ2-2; D: TRBD1; size: many; V: TRBV7-3; length: 14; DNA: TGTGCCAGCAGCTTGACAGGGGGCGGCGGGGAGCTGTTTTTT; CDR3: CASSLTGGGGELFF
J: TRBJ1-5; D: -; size: many; V: TRBV30; length: 13; DNA: TGTGCCTGGAGTGTATCCGGGGTTCAGCCCCAGCATTTT; CDR3: CAWSVSGVQPQHF
J: TRBJ1-2; D: TRBD1; size: -; V: TRBV18; length: 13; DNA: TGTGCCAGCTCAACAGGACAGGGTGATGGCTACACCTTC; CDR3: CASSTGQGDGYTF
J: TRBJ2-7; D: -; size: -; V: TRBV13; length: 16; DNA: TGTGCCAGCAGCTTAGGAACGGGAGGCAGGGGGCACGAGCAGTACTTC; CDR3: CASSLGTGGRGHEQYF
J: TRBJ2-5; D: -; size: -; V: TRBV6-2/TRBV6-3; length: 14; DNA: TGTGCCAGCAGTCCCCCCAGGGTCCAAGAGACCCAGTACTTC; CDR3: CASSPPRVQETQYF
J: TRBJ1-4; D: TRBD1; size: few; V: TRBV3-1; length: 15; DNA: TGTGCCAGCAGCCAACCAGGGGGCGCGGATGAAAAACTGTTTTTT; CDR3: CASSQPGGADEKLFF
J: TRBJ2-2; D: -; size: many; V: TRBV5-4; length: 17; DNA: TGTGCCAGCAGCTCGGCAATGGAGCGGGCGAACACCGGGGAGCTGTTTTTT; CDR3: CASSSAMERANTGELFF
J: TRBJ2-3; D: TRBD2; size: many; V: TRBV20-1; length: 17; DNA: TGCAGTGCTCGGAGCAACGTTTACGGACTAGCTTCAGATACGCAGTATTTT; CDR3: CSARSNVYGLASDTQYF
J: TRBJ1-3; D: -; size: -; V: TRBV29-1; length: 13; DNA: TGCAGCGTTGAACGTCGTTTTGGAAACACCATATATTTT; CDR3: CSVERRFGNTIYF